These T cell receptor beta chains were read from a single sample in a study of cytomegalovirus exposure and HLA in healthy donors. Method: immunoSEQ multiplex PCR; TCRdb's copy keeps in-frame clones and lacks some. Here the sample spans roughly 200,000 clones, roughly 70% being singletons. The sequenced sample was PBMCs. The receptor set was obtained from a man aged 40-49 years in good health and CMV-seropositive. Both conserved end residues are part of each CDR3. The D gene is left open where the match is weak. Only part of the rows carry a size: once, few, many, or a class if the clone is expanded.

D	J	size	V	DNA	CDR3
NA	TRBJ1-1	few	TRBV4-1	TGCGCCAGCAGCCAAGATAGGCTACAGGGACGGGCTTTCTTT	CASSQDRLQGRAFF
NA	TRBJ2-7	NA	TRBV6-6	TGTGCCAGCAGTTACTCGGACAGTTATTACGAGCAGTACTTC	CASSYSDSYYEQYF
NA	TRBJ1-1	NA	TRBV5-1	TGCGCCAGCAGCGTGCCTGGGGCAAACACTGAAGCTTTCTTT	CASSVPGANTEAFF
TRBD2	TRBJ2-3	NA	TRBV11-2	TGTGCCAGCAGCTTAGGGCGGGGGGGGCGAGATACGCAGTATTTT	CASSLGRGGRDTQYF
NA	TRBJ1-2	NA	TRBV6-1	TGTGCCAGCAGTGAATCTCCAGCAGGCTATGGCTACACCTTC	CASSESPAGYGYTF
NA	TRBJ2-7	NA	TRBV28	TGTGCCACTCTTCTACAGGGATACGAGCAGTACTTC	CATLLQGYEQYF
NA	TRBJ2-2	NA	TRBV5-1	TGCGCCAGCAGCTCCGCTGGAGGGGTAACCGGGGAGCTGTTTTTT	CASSSAGGVTGELFF
TRBD1	TRBJ1-2	once	TRBV6-6	TGTGCCAGCAGTTCTCCGGGACAGAGCTATGGCTACACCTTC	CASSSPGQSYGYTF
NA	TRBJ2-7	NA	TRBV4-1	TGCGCCAGCAGCCCCCACAGGGACGAGCAGTACTTC	CASSPHRDEQYF
TRBD1	TRBJ1-2	few	TRBV14	TGTGCCAGCAGCCAAGATCTGGGACAGGGCGTGACCTTC	CASSQDLGQGVTF
NA	TRBJ1-5	NA	TRBV29-1	TGCAGCGTTTCTGACAGGAACGATCAGCCCCAGCATTTT	CSVSDRNDQPQHF
TRBD1	TRBJ2-1	NA	TRBV5-4	TGTGCCAGCAGCTTGGCCTTGGGACAGGGTAATGAGCAGTTCTTC	CASSLALGQGNEQFF
NA	TRBJ1-6	NA	TRBV18	TGTGCCAGCTCCCTCACAGGGACTAATTCACCCCTCCACTTT	CASSLTGTNSPLHF
TRBD2	TRBJ2-5	NA	TRBV7-2	TGTGCCAGCAGCGCCCAGACTAGCAGGGAGACCCAGTACTTC	CASSAQTSRETQYF
TRBD1	TRBJ1-2	NA	TRBV6-8	TGTGCCAGCAGTTCACCTCCGCCTCCCCCGGGACAGGGGATCGATGGCTACACCTTC	CASSSPPPPPGQGIDGYTF
TRBD2	TRBJ2-3	NA	TRBV6-5	TGTGCCAGCAGTTTCGATAGCGGGGGTTCAGATACGCAGTATTTT	CASSFDSGGSDTQYF
TRBD2	TRBJ2-2	NA	TRBV19	TGTGCCAGTACGGGAGGGAGTGGGACCGGGGAGCTGTTTTTT	CASTGGSGTGELFF
TRBD2	TRBJ2-5	NA	TRBV2	TGTGCCAGCACCCGGGGGGAGGGGACCCAGTACTTC	CASTRGEGTQYF
TRBD1	TRBJ1-2	NA	TRBV4-3	TGCGCCAGCAGCTCCTACAGGGGTGGGGTTGGCTACACCTTC	CASSSYRGGVGYTF
TRBD2	TRBJ2-2	NA	TRBV7-8	TGTGCCAGCAGCGCGACTAGCGGGAGCACCGGGGAGCTGTTTTTT	CASSATSGSTGELFF
TRBD2	TRBJ2-5	NA	TRBV6-1	TGTGCCAGCAGTGAAATAGGGGGTAGCGGGGGCCCTGACCACTTC	CASSEIGGSGGPDHF
TRBD2	TRBJ2-1	once	TRBV7-3	TGTGCCAGCAGCCAACTAGCGGGGAGCTCCTACAATGAGCAGTTCTTC	CASSQLAGSSYNEQFF